This T cell receptor beta chain is from a study of T cell responses to AZD1222 COVID-19 vaccine. Notes on the study in general: Reportedly, close to half of spike-specific TCRs are directed against unmutated variant regions.

This clone was seen a few times. Its target is unknown. The method was immunoSEQ multiplex PCR; TCRdb's version includes in-frame clones alone and lacks a portion of them. This sample yields over 150,000 clones, of which 94% are seen a single time; roughly 1.7% belongs to the top ten. V lost 11 bases and J lost 4, with 14 bases in between. The CDR3 consists of 12 residues. In germline, CDR1 is SNHLY, CDR2 FYNNEI. Sample: peripheral blood, taken 28 days after the second AZD1222 dose. The V gene is TRBV2, the J gene TRBJ1-1; D is perhaps TRBD1 (6 bases). The sequence was obtained from an adult who received the AZD1222 COVID-19 vaccine. The CDR3 reads CAGRGAGTEAFF. CDR3 coding DNA: TGTGCCGGAAGGGGGGCGGGCACTGAAGCTTTCTTT. The variable domain in full, completed from reference TRBV2 and TRBJ1-1, reads EPEVTQTPSHQVTQMGQEVILRCVPISNHLYFYWYRQILGQKVEFLVSFYNNEISEKSEIFDDQFSVERPDGSNFTLKIRSTKLEDSAMYFCAGRGAGTEAFFGQGTRLTVV.